This T cell receptor (beta chain) was recovered during a study of blood T cell repertoires in COVID-19. Study context: Acute and convalescent COVID-19 samples came from the United States, Italy and Spain. T cells, B-cell-depleted T cells, or PBMCs supplied cDNA or gDNA.

CDR3 length equals 14 residues. The germline gives CDR1 SGHRS, CDR2 YFSETQ. V lost 0 bases and J lost 4, with 11 bases in between. In the source study's methods: From reference gene primer amplification, estimates of nucleated cell counts were derived. TCRdb's copy holds only in-frame clones and misses some; the assay was immunoSEQ multiplex PCR. For V, J and clone size, that table is used; D and trimming come from the DNA. The table lists 330,000 or so clones, 87% of them singletons, with roughly a tenth in the top ten. The TCR was taken from a man aged 25-45 years with COVID-19, enrolled during active disease. Sequencing input: peripheral blood. The chain employs TRBV5-1 and TRBJ2-7; no clear D. This CDR3 is CASSLVLFDYEQYF. The CDR3 DNA sequence: TGCGCCAGCAGCTTGGTCCTATTTGATTACGAGCAGTACTTC.